These 9 T cell receptor beta chains were sequenced from one sample in a study of T cell responses to AZD1222 COVID-19 vaccine. The protocol was immunoSEQ multiplex PCR, while the TCRdb copy is restricted to in-frame clones and leaves out a portion. Here the sample spans about 97,000 clones, more than 70% being singletons. The starting material was peripheral blood, obtained 28 days after the second AZD1222 dose. The receptors come from an adult who received the AZD1222 COVID-19 vaccine.

The chain has TRBV27 and TRBJ1-4; D unresolved. The germline CDR1 and CDR2 sequences are MNHEY and SMNVEV (reference sequence). Trimming left V 3 bases short and J 8 bases short, with 7 bases between. This CDR3 is built from 12 residues. The CDR3 bases are TGTGCCAGCAGTTTTTTGGGGGAAAAACTGTTTTTT. This codes for CASSFLGEKLFF.

The V gene is TRBV2, the J gene TRBJ1-4, with D unresolved. Germline V gene data show CDR1 as SNHLY and CDR2 as FYNNEI. The V end lost 2 bases, the J end lost 8 bases, and 12 bases lay between the germline ends. The CDR3 is 14 amino acids. CDR3 residues: CASSEKGLGEKLFF. As DNA, the CDR3 is TGTGCCAGCAGTGAAAAGGGTTTGGGGGAAAAACTGTTTTTT.

The genes are TRBV27 and TRBJ1-2, with D possibly being TRBD1 (6 bases). With 6 bases removed from V and 0 bases from J, the gap between germline ends came to 23 bases. Germline-derived CDR1 and CDR2 are MNHEY and SMNVEV (reference sequence). The CDR3 loop spans 18 amino acids. The CDR3 protein is CASRIIGAGAQTNYGYTF. CDR3 in DNA: TGTGCCAGCAGGATAATAGGGGCAGGGGCCCAGACTAACTATGGCTACACCTTC.

This chain links TRBV5-1 with TRBJ2-1; D unresolved. The germline gives CDR1 SGHRS, CDR2 YFSETQ. There are 15 residues in the CDR3. Trimming cost V 5 bases and J 0 bases, with 12 bases left between them. The CDR3 DNA follows: TGCGCCAGCAGTAACGACGGAAACTCCTACAATGAGCAGTTCTTC. It is translated as CASSNDGNSYNEQFF.

The chain employs TRBV6-6 and TRBJ2-5; the D gene is possibly TRBD2 (7 bases). Germline CDR1 is MNHNY and CDR2 is SVGAGI (reference sequence). The germline V and J ends were trimmed by 2 bases and 4 bases, with 17 bases remaining between them. This CDR3 spans 16 amino acids. DNA for the CDR3: TGTGCCAGCAGTTACGCGGCTAGAGGGGGGGGAGAGACCCAGTACTTC. It yields the protein CASSYAARGGGETQYF.

The chain has TRBV5-1 and TRBJ2-7; possible D gene TRBD1, 6 bases. Germline assignment: CDR1 SGHRS and CDR2 YFSETQ. The CDR3 extends over 13 amino acids. V lost 4 bases, J lost 2 bases, and 10 bases lay in between. The CDR3 nucleotides read TGCGCCAGCAGCCGCGACAGGACCTACGAGCAGTACTTC. It translates to CASSRDRTYEQYF.

The V and J genes are TRBV11-2 and TRBJ2-3; D may be TRBD1 or TRBD2 (5 bases each). V lost 5 bases, J lost 0 bases, and 9 bases lay in between. In germline, CDR1 is SGHAT, CDR2 FQNNGV. The CDR3 runs to 14 residues. CDR3 DNA sequence: TGTGCCAGCAGCCGCCGGGACAGCACAGATACGCAGTATTTT. Encoded protein: CASSRRDSTDTQYF.

The rearrangement uses TRBV29-1 and TRBJ1-2, with D hard to call. This CDR3 has 10 residues. Germline V gene lookup returns CDR1 SQVTM and CDR2 ANQGSEA. V shed 4 bases and J shed 6 bases, with 6 bases lying between them. CDR3 nucleotide sequence: TGCAGCGTTGGGACTCATGGCTACACCTTC. Its protein product is CSVGTHGYTF. Full variable domain (remainder filled in from reference TRBV29-1 and TRBJ1-2): SAVISQKPSRDICQRGTSLTIQCQVDSQVTMMFWYRQQPGQSLTLIATANQGSEATYESGFVIDKFPISRPNLTFSTLTVSNMSPEDSSIYLCSVGTHGYTFGSGTRLTVV.

V is TRBV6-5 and J is TRBJ2-7; D remains ambiguous. The CDR3 totals 14 residues. Between the trimmed V and J ends, which lost 5 bases and 6 bases, there was a span of 17 bases. Germline CDR1 and CDR2: MNHEY and SVGAGI. The CDR3 nucleotides are TGTGCCAGCAGTCCCAGGTCTCCCGCCCCCGAGCAGTACTTC. It translates to CASSPRSPAPEQYF.